This T cell receptor (beta chain) was captured by sequencing in a study of cytomegalovirus exposure and HLA in healthy donors. General study points: Subsequent analysis showed first-cohort TCR clusters tending to co-occur in 120 validation repertoires. Researchers reported that a few CMV-associated chains were confirmed in vitro as CMV antigen-specific. For most TCR sequences rarity was the rule, although some public TCRs occurred in many donors. Among TCR beta chains, those listed as cytomegalovirus-associated numbered some 160.

J gave up 2 bases and V 3 bases, and 10 bases lay outside the gene matches. CDR1 is MDHEN and CDR2 is SYDVKM in the germline V gene. The CDR3 covers 17 residues. Notes on this clone: Its antigen is not identified.

Method: immunoSEQ multiplex PCR; TCRdb's copy keeps in-frame clones and lacks some. The data show about 44,000 clones, with more than 85% seen just once and approximately 2.1% held by the top ten. The V call is TRBV28, the J call TRBJ2-7; 10 nucleotides match TRBD1. The sample taken for sequencing was PBMCs. The sequence was obtained from a woman between 18 and 29 years old in good health and CMV-seronegative. In DNA form, the CDR3 reads TGTGCCAGCAGTTTTCCACCCGGACAGGGGGGAACCTACGAGCAGTACTTC. Translation: CASSFPPGQGGTYEQYF.